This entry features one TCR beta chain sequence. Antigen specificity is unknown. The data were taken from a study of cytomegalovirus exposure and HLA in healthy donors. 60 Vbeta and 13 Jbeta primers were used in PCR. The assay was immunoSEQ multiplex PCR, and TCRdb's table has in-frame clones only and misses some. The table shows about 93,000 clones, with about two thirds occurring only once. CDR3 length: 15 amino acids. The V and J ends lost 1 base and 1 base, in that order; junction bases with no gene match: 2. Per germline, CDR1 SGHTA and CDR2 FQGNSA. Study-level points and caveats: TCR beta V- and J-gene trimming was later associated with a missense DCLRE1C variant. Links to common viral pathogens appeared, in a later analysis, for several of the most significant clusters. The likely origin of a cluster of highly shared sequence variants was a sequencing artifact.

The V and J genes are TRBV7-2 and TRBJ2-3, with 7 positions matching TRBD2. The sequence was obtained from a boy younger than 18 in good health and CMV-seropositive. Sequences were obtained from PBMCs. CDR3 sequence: CASSLVGGGTDTQYF. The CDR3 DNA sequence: TGTGCCAGCAGCTTAGTGGGGGGGGGCACAGATACGCAGTATTTT.